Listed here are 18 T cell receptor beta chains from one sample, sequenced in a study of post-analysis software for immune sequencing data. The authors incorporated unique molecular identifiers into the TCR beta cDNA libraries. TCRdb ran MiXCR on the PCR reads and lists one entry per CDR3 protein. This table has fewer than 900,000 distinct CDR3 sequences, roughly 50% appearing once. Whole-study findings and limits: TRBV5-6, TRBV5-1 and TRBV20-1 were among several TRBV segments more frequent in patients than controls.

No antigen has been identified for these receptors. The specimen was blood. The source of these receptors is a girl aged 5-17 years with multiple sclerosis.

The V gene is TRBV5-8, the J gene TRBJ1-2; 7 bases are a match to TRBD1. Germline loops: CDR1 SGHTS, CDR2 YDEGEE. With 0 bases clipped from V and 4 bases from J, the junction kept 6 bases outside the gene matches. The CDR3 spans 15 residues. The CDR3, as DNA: TGTGCCAGCAGCTTGGGACAGGGCTCAAGCTATGGCTACACCTTC. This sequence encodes CASSLGQGSSYGYTF.

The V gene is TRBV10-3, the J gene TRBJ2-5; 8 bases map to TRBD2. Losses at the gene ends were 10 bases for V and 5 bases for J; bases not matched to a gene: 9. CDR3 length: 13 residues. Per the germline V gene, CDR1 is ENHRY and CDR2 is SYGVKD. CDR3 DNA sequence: TGTGCCACCTCATCCAGCGGGAGTGAGACCCAGTACTTC. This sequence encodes CATSSSGSETQYF.

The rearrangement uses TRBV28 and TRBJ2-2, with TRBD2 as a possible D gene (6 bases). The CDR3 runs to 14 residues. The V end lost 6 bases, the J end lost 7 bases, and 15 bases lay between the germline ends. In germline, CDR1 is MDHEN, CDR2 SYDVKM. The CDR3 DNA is TGTGCCAGCAGACCCCTGTGGGGGGACGGGGAGCTGTTTTTT. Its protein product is CASRPLWGDGELFF. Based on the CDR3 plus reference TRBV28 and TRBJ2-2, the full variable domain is DVKVTQSSRYLVKRTGEKVFLECVQDMDHENMFWYRQDPGLGLRLIYFSYDVKMKEKGDIPEGYSVSREKKERFSLILESASTNQTSMYLCASRPLWGDGELFFGEGSRLTVL.

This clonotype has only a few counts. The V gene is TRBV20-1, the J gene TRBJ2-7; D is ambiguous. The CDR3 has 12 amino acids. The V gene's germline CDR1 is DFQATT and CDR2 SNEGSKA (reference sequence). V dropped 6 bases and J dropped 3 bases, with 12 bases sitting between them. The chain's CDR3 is CSANTEVYEQYF. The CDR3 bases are TGCAGTGCCAACACGGAAGTCTACGAGCAGTACTTC.

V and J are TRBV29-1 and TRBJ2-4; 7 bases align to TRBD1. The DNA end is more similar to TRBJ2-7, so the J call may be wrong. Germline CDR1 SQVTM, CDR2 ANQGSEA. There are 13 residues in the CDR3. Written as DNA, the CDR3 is TGCAGCGTTGAGTCTCAGGGGGACTACGAGCAGTACTTC. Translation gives CSVESQGDYEQYF.

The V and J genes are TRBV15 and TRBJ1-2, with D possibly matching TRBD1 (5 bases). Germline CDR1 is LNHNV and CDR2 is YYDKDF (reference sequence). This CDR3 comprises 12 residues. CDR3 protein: CATGQRNYGYTF. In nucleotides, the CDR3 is TGTGCTACGGGGCAGCGCAACTATGGCTACACCTTC.

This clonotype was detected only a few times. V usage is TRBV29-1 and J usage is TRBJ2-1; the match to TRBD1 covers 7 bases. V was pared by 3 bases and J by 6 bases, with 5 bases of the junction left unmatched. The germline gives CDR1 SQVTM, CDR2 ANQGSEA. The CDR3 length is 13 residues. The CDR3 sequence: CSVDAQGPNEQFF. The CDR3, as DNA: TGCAGCGTTGACGCACAGGGGCCCAATGAGCAGTTCTTC.

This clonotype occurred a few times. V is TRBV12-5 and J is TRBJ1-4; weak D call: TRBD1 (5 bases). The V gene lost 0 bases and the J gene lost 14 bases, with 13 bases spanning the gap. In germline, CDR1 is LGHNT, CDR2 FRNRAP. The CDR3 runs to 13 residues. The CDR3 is CASGLVREGTLFF. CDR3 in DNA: TGTGCTAGTGGTTTGGTACGGGAAGGGACTCTGTTTTTT.

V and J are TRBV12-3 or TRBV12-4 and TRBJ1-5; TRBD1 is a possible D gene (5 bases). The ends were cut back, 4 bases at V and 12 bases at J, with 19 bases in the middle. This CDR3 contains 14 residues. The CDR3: CASSWGQGFGIQHF. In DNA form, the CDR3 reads TGTGCCAGCAGTTGGGGCCAGGGATTCGGAATCCAGCATTTT.

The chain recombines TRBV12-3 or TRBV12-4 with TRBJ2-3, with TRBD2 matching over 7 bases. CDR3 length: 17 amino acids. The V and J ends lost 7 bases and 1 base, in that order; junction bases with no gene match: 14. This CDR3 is CASILRRGRGGTDTQYF. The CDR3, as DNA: TGTGCCAGCATCTTAAGGCGGGGGAGAGGGGGCACAGATACGCAGTATTTT.

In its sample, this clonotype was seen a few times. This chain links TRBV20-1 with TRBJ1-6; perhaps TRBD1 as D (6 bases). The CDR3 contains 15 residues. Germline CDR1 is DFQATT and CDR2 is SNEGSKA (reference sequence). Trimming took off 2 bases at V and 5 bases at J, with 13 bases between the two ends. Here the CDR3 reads CSARRGTLDNSPLHF. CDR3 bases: TGCAGTGCTAGACGGGGGACATTAGATAATTCACCCCTCCACTTT.

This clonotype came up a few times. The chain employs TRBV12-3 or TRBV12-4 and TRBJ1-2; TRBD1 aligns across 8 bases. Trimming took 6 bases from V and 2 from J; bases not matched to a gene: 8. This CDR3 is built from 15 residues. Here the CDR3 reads CASSYIGTGNYGYTF. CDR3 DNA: TGTGCCAGCAGCTACATCGGGACAGGCAACTATGGCTACACCTTC.

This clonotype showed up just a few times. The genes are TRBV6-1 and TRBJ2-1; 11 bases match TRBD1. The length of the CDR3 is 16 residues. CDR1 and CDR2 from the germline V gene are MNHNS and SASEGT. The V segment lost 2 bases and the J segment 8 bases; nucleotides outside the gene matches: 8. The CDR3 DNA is TGTGCCAGCAGTGAACGGCCGGGACAGGGGGTTGATGAGCAGTTCTTC. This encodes CASSERPGQGVDEQFF.

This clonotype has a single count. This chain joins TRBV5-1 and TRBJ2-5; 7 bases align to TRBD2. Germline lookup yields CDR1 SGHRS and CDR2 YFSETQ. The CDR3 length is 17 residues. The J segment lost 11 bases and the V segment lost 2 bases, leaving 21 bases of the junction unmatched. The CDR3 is CASSFSGPGGPFGEQYF. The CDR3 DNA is TGCGCCAGCAGCTTTTCTGGGCCGGGAGGCCCTTTTGGAGAGCAGTACTTC.

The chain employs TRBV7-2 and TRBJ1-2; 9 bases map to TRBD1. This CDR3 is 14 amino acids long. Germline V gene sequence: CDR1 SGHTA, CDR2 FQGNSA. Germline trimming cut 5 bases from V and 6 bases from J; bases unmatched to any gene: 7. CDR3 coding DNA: TGTGCCAGCAGCGTCAACAGGGGGCAGAATGGCTACACCTTC. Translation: CASSVNRGQNGYTF.

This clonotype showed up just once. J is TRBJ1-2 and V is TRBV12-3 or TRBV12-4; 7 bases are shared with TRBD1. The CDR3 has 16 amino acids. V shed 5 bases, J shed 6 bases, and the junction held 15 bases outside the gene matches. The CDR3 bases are TGTGCCAGCAGTGAAGATAGACAGGGAAGGGTACATGGCTACACCTTC. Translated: CASSEDRQGRVHGYTF.

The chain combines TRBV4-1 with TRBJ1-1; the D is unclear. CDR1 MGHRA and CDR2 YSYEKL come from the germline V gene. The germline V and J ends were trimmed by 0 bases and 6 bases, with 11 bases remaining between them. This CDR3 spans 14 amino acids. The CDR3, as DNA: TGCGCCAGCAGCCAAGATCGACTGGGCCCTGAAGCTTTCTTT. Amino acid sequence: CASSQDRLGPEAFF.

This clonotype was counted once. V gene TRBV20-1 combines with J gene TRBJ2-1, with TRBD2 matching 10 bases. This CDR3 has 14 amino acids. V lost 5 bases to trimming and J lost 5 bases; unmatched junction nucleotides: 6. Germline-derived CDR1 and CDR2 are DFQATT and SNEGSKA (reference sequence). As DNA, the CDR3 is TGCAGTGCTTTCCTGAGCGGGAGGGACAATGAGCAGTTCTTC. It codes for CSAFLSGRDNEQFF.